The clone carrying this T cell receptor (beta chain) was detected many times. This sample stems from a study of blood T cell repertoires in COVID-19. Study as a whole: PBMCs, B-cell-depleted T cells, or T cells provided the cDNA or gDNA that made up the material.

This table comes from immunoSEQ multiplex PCR, and its TCRdb copy is limited to in-frame clones, with some not included. The sample includes 65,000 to 70,000 clones, roughly 89% seen only once; the top ten take roughly 19%. This CDR3 has 16 residues. Germline trimming cut 5 bases from V and 1 base from J; bases unmatched to any gene: 4. Germline assignment: CDR1 LNHDA and CDR2 SQIVND (reference sequence). The sample comprised peripheral blood. This sequence originates from a woman aged 80 or older with acute or convalescent COVID-19. The genes are TRBV19 and TRBJ2-1; 11 nucleotides match TRBD2. In nucleotides, the CDR3 is TGTGCCAGTAGTCCAACTAGCGGGAGATCCTACAATGAGCAGTTCTTC. It yields the protein CASSPTSGRSYNEQFF. The full variable domain, rest sourced from reference TRBV19 and TRBJ2-1, is DGGITQSPKYLFRKEGQNVTLSCEQNLNHDAMYWYRQDPGQGLRLIYYSQIVNDFQKGDIAEGYSVSREKKESFPLTVTSAQKNPTAFYLCASSPTSGRSYNEQFFGPGTRLTVL.